This TCR beta chain was sequenced in a study of T cells in Graves' hyperthyroidism and ophthalmopathy. Study-wide findings and caveats: Ophthalmopathy onset followed model prediction by a median around six months.

Orbital computed tomography, thyroid ultrasound, serum thyroxine and TRAb, and clinical symptoms together informed the diagnoses. This clonotype showed up many times. Its target is unknown. This CDR3 comprises 13 residues. Germline CDR1 MNHEY, CDR2 SMNVEV (reference sequence). V dropped 0 bases and J dropped 6 bases, with 6 bases sitting between them. Authors of the study amplified TCR beta CDR3 regions from RNA transcripts. First-round RT-PCR targeting the TCR CDR3 was performed with the HTBI primer set. TCRdb recomputed calls from the multiplex PCR reads with MiXCR, one row per CDR3 protein. Of 600,000 to 800,000 distinct CDR3 sequences detected, about a third appear once; the ten largest clones hold around a third.

This sequence originates from a woman aged 35 to 49 with Graves' hyperthyroidism. The sample taken for sequencing was blood. This chain connects TRBV27 to TRBJ1-5; D ambiguous. The CDR3 DNA is TGTGCCAGCAGTTTATCGTCAAGTCAGCCCCAGCATTTT. It specifies CASSLSSSQPQHF.